The T cell receptor beta chain under discussion was sequenced for a study of blood T cell repertoires in COVID-19. At the level of the study: Acute and convalescent COVID-19 specimens originated in the United States, Italy and Spain. Sources were T cells, B-cell-depleted T cells, or PBMCs; the material itself was cDNA or gDNA.

As originally analysed: Amplification from reference gene primers served as the basis for estimated nucleated cell counts. Some clones are missing from TCRdb's copy, which holds only in-frame ones; the method was immunoSEQ multiplex PCR. Clonal size and the V and J genes are those of that table, whereas D and trimming came from the DNA. The data show under 250,000 clones, with around 82% seen just once and 7.2% held by the top ten. The V segment lost 7 bases and the J segment 4 bases; nucleotides outside the gene matches: 14. Germline loops: CDR1 SNHLY, CDR2 FYNNEI. The length of the CDR3 is 17 residues.

The rearrangement joins TRBV2 to TRBJ2-2; 8 positions agree with TRBD1. The receptor was isolated from a woman between 65 and 79 years old with acute or convalescent COVID-19. The sequenced sample consisted of peripheral blood. CDR3 loop: CASTPGRTGGGTGELFF. The DNA of the CDR3 is TGTGCCAGCACCCCCGGGAGAACAGGGGGAGGCACCGGGGAGCTGTTTTTT. Variable domain in full (rest from reference TRBV2 and TRBJ2-2): EPEVTQTPSHQVTQMGQEVILRCVPISNHLYFYWYRQILGQKVEFLVSFYNNEISEKSEIFDDQFSVERPDGSNFTLKIRSTKLEDSAMYFCASTPGRTGGGTGELFFGEGSRLTVL.